The 8 T cell receptor beta chains given below trace back to one sample, sequenced in a study of CXCR3-negative and CXCR3-positive naive CD8 T cells. UMI-tagged TRB cDNA libraries were built via 5' RACE. TCRdb derives one entry per CDR3 protein from the 5' RACE reads, leaving out DNA. This sample contains roughly 50,000 distinct CDR3 sequences. What was sequenced was memory CD8+ T cells from blood. Source of these receptors: a human donor in good health. Some clones in this sample may be carry-over from other donors' samples.

CDR3 in amino acids: CASSKVGHGTANYSYEQYF. V and J are TRBV21-1 and TRBJ2-7; as DNA is missing, the TRBD2 call by TCRdb cannot be tested. TRBV21-1 is noted as a pseudogene. The length of the CDR3 is 19 residues.

J is TRBJ1-3 and V is TRBV29-1; checking the TCRdb D call of TRBD1 is not possible without DNA. In germline, CDR1 is SQVTM, CDR2 ANQGSEA. CDR3 length equals 13 residues. CDR3 loop: CSTRGGSGNTIYF.

The V call is TRBV11-3, the J call TRBJ2-1; the TCRdb D gene call, TRBD2, has no DNA to confirm it. CDR1 and CDR2 (germline): SGHNT, YENEEA. This CDR3 has 16 amino acids. CDR3 loop: CASSPTSGQTYNEQFF.

This chain uses TRBV13 with TRBJ2-7; TCRdb calls TRBD1, which cannot be checked without DNA. This CDR3 is built from 15 residues. Looked up from germline, CDR1 is PRHDT and CDR2 is FYEKMQ (reference sequence). The CDR3 spells CASSLSGTGAYEQYF.

The chain couples TRBV9 to TRBJ2-7; absent DNA, TCRdb's TRBD2 call cannot be checked. Germline CDR1 SGDLS, CDR2 YYNGEE. This CDR3 is 15 amino acids long. The chain's CDR3 is CASSVGSSGAYEQYF.

The rearrangement joins TRBV6-5 to TRBJ2-7; there is no DNA to check the TCRdb D call of TRBD1. The CDR3 length is 14 residues. The V gene's germline CDR1 is MNHEY and CDR2 SVGAGI. The CDR3 protein is CASSYSPRVDEQYF.

The chain links TRBV28 to TRBJ2-7; TCRdb's D call of TRBD2 is untestable without DNA. CDR3 length equals 12 residues. Per the germline V gene, CDR1 is MDHEN and CDR2 is SYDVKM. This CDR3 reads CASEEEGYEQYF.

The chain uses TRBV29-1 and TRBJ2-6; TCRdb lists TRBD2, though no DNA is available to test this call. CDR1 and CDR2 (germline): SQVTM, ANQGSEA. CDR3 length: 16 residues. The CDR3 sequence: CSVNGARHPGANVLTF.